The TCR beta chain under discussion was sequenced for a study of T cell clonality in common variable immunodeficiency. Study-wide points: CVID subjects had higher TCRbeta clonality than healthy controls, most marked in about a third.

Produced via immunoSEQ multiplex PCR; TCRdb's table is partial and in-frame only. The sample contains over 45,000 clones, none of them singletons. CDR1 is LNHDA and CDR2 is SQIVND in the germline V gene (reference sequence). The CDR3 spans 14 residues. The V end was cut by 3 bases, the J end by 4 bases, with 12 bases between. This clone was detected ten times or more. Its antigen remains unknown. Read coverage stops 3 residues before the CDR3 terminus; the germline J gene supplies the remainder. Source material: peripheral blood mononuclear cells. This receptor was identified in a person aged 18 to 75 in good health. The chain has TRBV19 and TRBJ1-2; weak D call: TRBD1 (5 bases). The part of the CDR3 DNA that was read is TGTGCCAGTAGTATTAATGGGGCCGCCTATGGC. The encoded protein is CASSINGAAYG. The full CDR3 protein reads CASSINGAAYGYTF. Full variable domain (outside the CDR3, taken from reference TRBV19 and TRBJ1-2): DGGITQSPKYLFRKEGQNVTLSCEQNLNHDAMYWYRQDPGQGLRLIYYSQIVNDFQKGDIAEGYSVSREKKESFPLTVTSAQKNPTAFYLCASSINGAAYGYTFGSGTRLTVV.